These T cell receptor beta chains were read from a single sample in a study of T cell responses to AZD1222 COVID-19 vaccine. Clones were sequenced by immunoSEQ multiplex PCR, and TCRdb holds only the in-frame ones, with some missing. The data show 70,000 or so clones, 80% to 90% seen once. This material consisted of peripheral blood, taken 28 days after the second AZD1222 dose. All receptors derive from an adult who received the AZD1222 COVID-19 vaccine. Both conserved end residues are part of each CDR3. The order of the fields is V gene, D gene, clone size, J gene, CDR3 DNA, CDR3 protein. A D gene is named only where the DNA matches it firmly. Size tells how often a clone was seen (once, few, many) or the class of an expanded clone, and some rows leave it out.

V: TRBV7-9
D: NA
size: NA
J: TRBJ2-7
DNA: TGTGCCAGCAGCTTAGAAGATTCTGACACCGAGCAGTACTTC
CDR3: CASSLEDSDTEQYF

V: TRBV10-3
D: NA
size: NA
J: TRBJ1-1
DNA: TGTGCCATCAGTGAGTCGGAGGCTCACACTGAAGCTTTCTTT
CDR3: CAISESEAHTEAFF

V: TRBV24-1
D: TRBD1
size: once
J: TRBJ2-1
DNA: TGTGCCACCAGTGATTATAGGACAGGACACAATGAGCAGTTCTTC
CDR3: CATSDYRTGHNEQFF

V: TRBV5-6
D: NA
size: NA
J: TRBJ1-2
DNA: TGTGCCAGCCGTTGGATCTCCCCTGTTAAGGGTGGCTACACCTTC
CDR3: CASRWISPVKGGYTF

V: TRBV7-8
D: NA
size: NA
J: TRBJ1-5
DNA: TGTGCCAGCAGCTTATGGGAAGGGAATTTCGATGGCAATCAGCCCCAGCATTTT
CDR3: CASSLWEGNFDGNQPQHF

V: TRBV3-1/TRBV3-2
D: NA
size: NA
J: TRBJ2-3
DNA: TGTGCCAGCAGCCAAGCGGGGGGCCGATATACGCAGTATTTT
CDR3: CASSQAGGRYTQYF

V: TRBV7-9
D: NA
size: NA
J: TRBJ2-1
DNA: TGTGCCAGCAGCTTAGCGCGGGACAGCAATGAGCAGTTCTTC
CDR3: CASSLARDSNEQFF

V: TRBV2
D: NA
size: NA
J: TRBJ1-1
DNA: TGTGCCAGCATCCCGTTGAGGGTGGGCACTGAAGCTTTCTTT
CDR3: CASIPLRVGTEAFF

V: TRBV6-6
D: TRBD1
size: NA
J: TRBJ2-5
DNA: TGTGCCAGCAGAGGACAGGTTCAAGAGACCCAGTACTTC
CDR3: CASRGQVQETQYF

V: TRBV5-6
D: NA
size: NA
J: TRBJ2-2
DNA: TGTGCCAGCAGCTTGGCGAGGGCCGGGGAGCTGTTTTTT
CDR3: CASSLARAGELFF

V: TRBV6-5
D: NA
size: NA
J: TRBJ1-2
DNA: TGTGCCAGCCGGGGGGAGGCTAACTATGGCTACACCTTC
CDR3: CASRGEANYGYTF

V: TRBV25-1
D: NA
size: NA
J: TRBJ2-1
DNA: TGTGCCAGCAGTGAGAGGACTGCTACCTACAATGAGCAGTTCTTC
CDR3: CASSERTATYNEQFF

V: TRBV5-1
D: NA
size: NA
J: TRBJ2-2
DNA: TGCGCCAGCAGCCTGGACTCCGGGGAGCTGTTTTTT
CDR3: CASSLDSGELFF

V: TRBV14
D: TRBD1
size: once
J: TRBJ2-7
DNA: TGTGCCAGCAGCCCCAGGACAGGGGGCGGTTACGAGCAGTACTTC
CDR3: CASSPRTGGGYEQYF

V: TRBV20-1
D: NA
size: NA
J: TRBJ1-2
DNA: TGCAGTGCTAGGCCCCAGGTGGGCTACACCTTC
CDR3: CSARPQVGYTF

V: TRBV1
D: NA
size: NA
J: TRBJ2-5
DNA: TGCACCAGCAGCCTGTTGGGGACAGGGGACCGGCAAGAGACCCAGTACTTC
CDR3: CTSSLLGTGDRQETQYF

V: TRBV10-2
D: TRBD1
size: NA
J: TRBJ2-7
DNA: TGCGCCAGCAGCGACAGGGACAGGGCCTACGAGCAGTACTTC
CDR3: CASSDRDRAYEQYF

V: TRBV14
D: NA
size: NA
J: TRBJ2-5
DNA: TGTGCCAGCAGCCCCCGACAGAGCCCCACCGGCGAAGAGACCCAGTACTTC
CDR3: CASSPRQSPTGEETQYF

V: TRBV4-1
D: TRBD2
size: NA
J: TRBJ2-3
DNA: TGCGCCAGCAGCGCCCGACTAGCGGGGGGGCGGGCAGATACGCAGTATTTT
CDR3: CASSARLAGGRADTQYF

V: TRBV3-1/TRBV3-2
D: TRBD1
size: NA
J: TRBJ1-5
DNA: TGTGCCAGCAGCCAGGGACAGGAAGGCCAGCCCCAGCATTTT
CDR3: CASSQGQEGQPQHF

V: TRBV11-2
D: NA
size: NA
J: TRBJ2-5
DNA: TGTGCCAGCAGTCAAAGAGGTGGTACAGGGTTCCAAGAGACCCAGTACTTC
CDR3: CASSQRGGTGFQETQYF

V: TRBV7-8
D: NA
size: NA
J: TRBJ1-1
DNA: TGTGCCAGCAGCTTAGAGTCGCCCGGAAGTAGGTACACTGAAGCTTTCTTT
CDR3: CASSLESPGSRYTEAFF

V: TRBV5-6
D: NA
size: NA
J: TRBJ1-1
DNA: TGTGCCAGCAGCTTGGTTGTGAACACTGAAGCTTTCTTT
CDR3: CASSLVVNTEAFF

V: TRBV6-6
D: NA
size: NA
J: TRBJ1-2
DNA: TGTGCCAGCGGAATTTATGGCTACACCTTC
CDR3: CASGIYGYTF

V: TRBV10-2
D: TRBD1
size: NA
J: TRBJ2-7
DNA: TGCGCCCGCCCTGGACAGGGGGCGTCCTACGAGCAGTACTTC
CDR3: CARPGQGASYEQYF

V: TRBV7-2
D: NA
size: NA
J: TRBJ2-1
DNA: TGTGCCAGCAGCTTAGGTCCTAGCGTGGGCAATGAGCAGTTCTTC
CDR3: CASSLGPSVGNEQFF

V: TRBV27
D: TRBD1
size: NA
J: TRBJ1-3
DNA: TGTGCCAGCAGTTTTCTAGAGGGGGCGCGAACAACGGGATTCCAAGACTCTGGAAACACCATATATTTT
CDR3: CASSFLEGARTTGFQDSGNTIYF

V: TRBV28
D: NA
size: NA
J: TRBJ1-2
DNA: TGTGCCAGCGGAGTTTACACGGGGGATTTCTATGGCTACACCTTC
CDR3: CASGVYTGDFYGYTF

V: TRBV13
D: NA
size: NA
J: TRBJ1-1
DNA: TGTGCCAGCAGCTCGAGGCGGATAAACACTGAAGCTTTCTTT
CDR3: CASSSRRINTEAFF